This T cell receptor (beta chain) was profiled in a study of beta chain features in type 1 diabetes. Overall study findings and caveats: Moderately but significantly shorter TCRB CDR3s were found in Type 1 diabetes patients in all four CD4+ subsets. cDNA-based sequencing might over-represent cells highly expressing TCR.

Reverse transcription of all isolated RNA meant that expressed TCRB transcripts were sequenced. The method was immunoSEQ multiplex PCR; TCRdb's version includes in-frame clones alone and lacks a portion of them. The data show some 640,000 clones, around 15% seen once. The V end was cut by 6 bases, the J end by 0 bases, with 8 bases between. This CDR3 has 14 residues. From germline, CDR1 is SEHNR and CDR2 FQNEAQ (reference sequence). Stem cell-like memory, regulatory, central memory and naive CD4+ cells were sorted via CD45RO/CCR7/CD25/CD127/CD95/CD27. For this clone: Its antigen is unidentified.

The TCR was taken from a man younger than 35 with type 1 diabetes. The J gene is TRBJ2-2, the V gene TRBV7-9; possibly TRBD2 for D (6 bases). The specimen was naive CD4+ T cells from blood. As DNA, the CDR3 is TGTGCCAGCAGGGGGACTGCGAACACCGGGGAGCTGTTTTTT. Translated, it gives CASRGTANTGELFF.